These 29 T cell receptor beta chains were all obtained from the same sample, sequenced in a study of vaccination and CD4 T cells after COVID-19. The antigens of these receptors remain unknown. Cultured CD4+ T cell DNA underwent sequencing with the Oncomine TCR Beta short-read assay. Via MiXCR, TCRdb re-called the PCR reads, giving one row per CDR3 protein. The sample carries some 15,000 distinct CDR3 sequences, 52% recorded once. The treatment is: roughly 10-day PBMC culture with coronavirus spike peptide pools or control peptides (ViraFEST assay). The sequencing sample was made of CD4+ T cells from blood, cultured in vitro. Receptor source: a human donor who had recovered from COVID-19.

V is TRBV12-5 and J is TRBJ2-5; D is perhaps TRBD2 (5 bases). This CDR3 has 17 residues. CDR1 is LGHNT and CDR2 is FRNRAP in the germline V gene. V was cut by 2 bases and J by 4 bases, with 20 bases left in between. In nucleotides, the CDR3 is TGTGCTAGTGGTTTGCGGGGTGCAGCGCTGAGGCCAGAGACCCAGTACTTC. Its protein product is CASGLRGAALRPETQYF.

The rearrangement uses TRBV15 and TRBJ1-5; no firm D call. Trimming cost V 8 bases and J 4 bases, with 21 bases left between them. The germline V gene encodes CDR1 LNHNV and CDR2 YYDKDF (reference sequence). The CDR3 is 16 amino acids. Here the CDR3 DNA reads TGTGCCACCTCCTCGAAGTCGTGGCAGGATAATCAGCCCCAGCATTTT. Its protein is CATSSKSWQDNQPQHF.

The chain carries TRBV18 and TRBJ2-5, with D possibly being TRBD1 (5 bases). CDR1 is KGHSH and CDR2 is LQKENI in the germline V gene. The length of the CDR3 is 12 residues. The V gene lost 8 bases and the J gene lost 4 bases, with 11 bases spanning the gap. The CDR3, as DNA: TGTGCCAGCACAAAAGGGGTAGAGACCCAGTACTTC. Its protein product is CASTKGVETQYF.

CDR3 sequence (DNA): TGTGCCAGCAGTGAGCCTCCAGGGATGAACACTGAAGCTTTCTTT. Translation gives CASSEPPGMNTEAFF. The chain joins TRBV2 to TRBJ1-1; tentative D call: TRBD1 (5 bases). The CDR3 has 15 residues. V was trimmed by 3 bases and J by 0 bases, leaving 11 bases between them. Germline V CDR1 and CDR2: SNHLY, FYNNEI. Full variable domain (remainder filled in from reference TRBV2 and TRBJ1-1): EPEVTQTPSHQVTQMGQEVILRCVPISNHLYFYWYRQILGQKVEFLVSFYNNEISEKSEIFDDQFSVERPDGSNFTLKIRSTKLEDSAMYFCASSEPPGMNTEAFFGQGTRLTVV.

V usage is TRBV10-2 and J usage is TRBJ1-1; 7 bases are a match to TRBD1. This CDR3 is built from 13 residues. Per the germline V gene, CDR1 is WSHSY and CDR2 is SAAADI. Losses at the gene ends were 7 bases for V and 5 bases for J; bases not matched to a gene: 7. CDR3 loop: CASKNNRGTEAFF. The CDR3 DNA is TGCGCCAGCAAGAACAACAGGGGAACTGAAGCTTTCTTT.

The V call is TRBV5-1, the J call TRBJ1-2; D gene unclear. The CDR3 length is 14 residues. Germline V gives CDR1 SGHRS, CDR2 YFSETQ. Deletions cut 0 bases from V and 4 bases from J, with 10 bases between. The CDR3 nucleotides are TGCGCCAGCAGCTTGGAGGGAGCCGTCTATGGCTACACCTTC. Protein sequence: CASSLEGAVYGYTF.

The J gene is TRBJ2-2, the V gene TRBV18; possibly TRBD1 or TRBD2 for D (5 bases each). Germline CDR1 reads KGHSH; CDR2 reads LQKENI. Trimming cost V 6 bases and J 2 bases, with 16 bases left between them. The CDR3 runs to 16 residues. For the CDR3, the DNA is TGTGCCAGCTCCCTTGGGGGAAATCCTAACACCGGGGAGCTGTTTTTT. It is translated as CASSLGGNPNTGELFF.

The V call is TRBV6-1, the J call TRBJ2-7; 7 nucleotides align to TRBD2. J lost 9 bases, V lost 2 bases, and 16 bases had no gene match. This CDR3 has 16 residues. The germline V gene encodes CDR1 MNHNS and CDR2 SASEGT. CDR3: CASSEYGGRTHRGQYF. CDR3 nucleotides: TGTGCCAGCAGTGAATATGGCGGGAGAACCCATCGTGGGCAGTACTTC.

This chain links TRBV28 with TRBJ1-6; possible D gene TRBD1, 6 bases. Germline CDR1 reads MDHEN; CDR2 reads SYDVKM. CDR3 length: 14 residues. Trimming pared 5 bases from V and 7 bases from J, leaving 12 bases between. CDR3 coding DNA: TGTGCCAGCAGTCCCCAGGACAGAAATTCACCCCTCCACTTT. Translation: CASSPQDRNSPLHF.

This clonotype is labeled as medium-sized. The chain is built from TRBV5-1 and TRBJ2-1; 10 nucleotides align to TRBD2. Germline V gene lookup returns CDR1 SGHRS and CDR2 YFSETQ. Trimming removed 7 bases from V and 2 bases from J; junction bases left unmatched: 6. This CDR3 contains 15 residues. For the CDR3, the DNA is TGCGCCAGCGTAGCGGGAGGAGGGACCTACAATGAGCAGTTCTTC. It encodes CASVAGGGTYNEQFF.

The V gene is TRBV20-1, the J gene TRBJ2-1, with TRBD2 matching over 15 bases. The germline CDR1 and CDR2 sequences are DFQATT and SNEGSKA (reference sequence). J was trimmed by 10 bases and V by 3 bases; bases with no gene match: 7. The CDR3 sequence is 15 residues long. The CDR3 DNA sequence: TGCAGTGCTAGCGATTCGGGACTAGCGGGAGGAGAGCAGTTCTTC. Protein sequence: CSASDSGLAGGEQFF.

The V and J genes are TRBV7-8 and TRBJ2-7, with TRBD2 matching 13 bases. The ends lost 5 bases at V and 2 bases at J; junction bases unmatched: 3. Germline V gene lookup returns CDR1 SGHVS and CDR2 FQNEAQ. The CDR3 has 15 residues. CDR3 region: CASSAGTSGTYEQYF. CDR3 DNA sequence: TGTGCCAGCAGCGCCGGGACTAGCGGGACCTACGAGCAGTACTTC.

The V gene is TRBV18, the J gene TRBJ2-7; 9 bases agree with TRBD1. The CDR3 has 13 residues. The V gene end was trimmed by 5 bases and the J gene end by 7 bases; junction bases not matched to a gene: 6. CDR1 is KGHSH, CDR2 LQKENI, per germline. The CDR3 spells CASSSQGQGEQYF. For the CDR3, the DNA is TGTGCCAGCTCATCGCAGGGACAGGGAGAGCAGTACTTC.

This sequence joins TRBV19 and TRBJ2-5; 9 bases align to TRBD2. Per germline, CDR1 LNHDA and CDR2 SQIVND (reference sequence). With V trimmed by 9 bases and J by 7 bases, 21 bases remained unmatched. This CDR3 is 17 amino acids long. The CDR3, as DNA: TGTGCCAGACCGGACTGGGCGTGGGAGCGGGAGGCCGGGACCCAGTACTTC. Amino acids: CARPDWAWEREAGTQYF.

In its sample, this clonotype was seen a few times. V and J are TRBV7-3 and TRBJ2-5; 10 bases are a match to TRBD2. The ends lost 1 base at V and 0 bases at J; junction bases unmatched: 11. The CDR3 runs 19 residues. Germline V gene data show CDR1 as SGHTA and CDR2 as FQGTGA. In nucleotides, the CDR3 is TGTGCCAGCAGCTTAAATGGCCTAGCGGGAGCTGGGAACCAAGAGACCCAGTACTTC. Translated: CASSLNGLAGAGNQETQYF.

The CDR3 here is CASSENLNQPQHF. The CDR3 coding sequence is TGCGCCAGCAGTGAGAATTTGAATCAGCCCCAGCATTTT. The V gene is TRBV10-1, the J gene TRBJ1-5; D ambiguous. The germline gives CDR1 WNHNN, CDR2 SYGVQD (reference sequence). Trimming stripped 2 bases from V and 4 bases from J, with 6 bases between. The CDR3 spans 13 residues.

The V call is TRBV28, the J call TRBJ2-3; maybe TRBD2 (5 bases). V dropped 5 bases and J dropped 3 bases, with 9 bases sitting between them. Germline values: CDR1 MDHEN, CDR2 SYDVKM. CDR3 length equals 13 residues. CDR3 coding DNA: TGTGCCAGCAGTCACGCGGGTACAGATACGCAGTATTTT. Protein sequence: CASSHAGTDTQYF.

There are a few counts of this clonotype. This chain connects TRBV7-6 to TRBJ2-7, with 8 nucleotides matching TRBD1. The CDR3 contains 15 residues. Germline CDR1 SGHVS, CDR2 FNYEAQ. The ends lost 3 bases at V and 0 bases at J; junction bases unmatched: 4. DNA of the CDR3: TGTGCCAGCAGCTTTGACAGGGGAGGCTCCTACGAGCAGTACTTC. Protein product: CASSFDRGGSYEQYF.

This clonotype occurred a few times. This rearrangement joins TRBV28 to TRBJ1-1, with a tentative D call TRBD1 (6 bases). The V end lost 7 bases, the J end lost 4 bases, and 16 bases lay between the germline ends. Germline values: CDR1 MDHEN, CDR2 SYDVKM. This CDR3 contains 14 residues. The CDR3 loop is CASTRGGRGTEAFF. CDR3 bases: TGTGCCAGCACTAGGGGGGGACGAGGCACTGAAGCTTTCTTT.

The V and J genes are TRBV7-2 and TRBJ1-2, with 8 bases lining up with TRBD1. The CDR3 length is 13 residues. CDR1 is SGHTA and CDR2 is FQGNSA in the germline V gene. Losses at the gene ends were 5 bases for V and 8 bases for J; bases not matched to a gene: 7. CDR3 loop: CASSPYRGNGYTF. In DNA, the CDR3 is TGTGCCAGCAGCCCTTACAGGGGGAACGGCTACACCTTC.

This clonotype was counted between two and nine times. The chain couples TRBV6-5 to TRBJ1-5; perhaps TRBD1 as D (6 bases). The germline gives CDR1 MNHEY, CDR2 SVGAGI. The V end lost 2 bases, the J end lost 3 bases, and 11 bases lay between the germline ends. The CDR3 extends over 15 amino acids. In nucleotides, the CDR3 is TGTGCCAGCAGTTACGAGGGGGTGACCAATCAGCCCCAGCATTTT. Protein: CASSYEGVTNQPQHF.

The J gene is TRBJ1-1, the V gene TRBV5-4, with TRBD1 as a possible D gene (5 bases). V lost 2 bases, J lost 1 base, and 12 bases lay in between. The CDR3 consists of 15 residues. Germline-derived CDR1 and CDR2 are SGHNT and YYREEE (reference sequence). The CDR3 loop reads CASSFARATNTEAFF. The CDR3 DNA is TGTGCCAGCAGCTTCGCCAGGGCCACGAACACTGAAGCTTTCTTT.

This clonotype appeared a few times. CDR3 DNA: TGTGCCAGCAGCGCCGACAGTCCGTATGGCTACACCTTC. This codes for CASSADSPYGYTF. The chain couples TRBV9 to TRBJ1-2; weak D call: TRBD1 (5 bases). The V gene's germline CDR1 is SGDLS and CDR2 YYNGEE. The CDR3 extends over 13 amino acids. The germline V and J ends were trimmed by 3 bases and 5 bases, with 11 bases remaining between them.

The chain recombines TRBV20-1 with TRBJ2-3; TRBD2 agrees at 7 bases. V gave up 3 bases and J gave up 1 base; unmatched junction bases: 7. The CDR3 sequence is 15 residues long. CDR1 DFQATT and CDR2 SNEGSKA come from the germline V gene (reference sequence). CDR3 amino acids: CSARASGSGTDTQYF. DNA of the CDR3: TGCAGTGCTAGGGCTAGCGGTTCTGGCACAGATACGCAGTATTTT.

The gene calls are TRBV20-1 and TRBJ2-1, with 7 bases matching TRBD2. Germline V gives CDR1 DFQATT, CDR2 SNEGSKA (reference sequence). The V segment lost 4 bases and the J segment 0 bases; nucleotides outside the gene matches: 9. The CDR3 runs to 16 residues. The CDR3 reads CSAIQPLAPSYNEQFF. The DNA for the CDR3 is TGCAGTGCTATCCAGCCACTAGCGCCCTCCTACAATGAGCAGTTCTTC.

The chain joins TRBV18 to TRBJ1-6, with D unclear. V was cut by 5 bases and J by 7 bases, with 9 bases left in between. This CDR3 is built from 13 residues. Germline V lookup: CDR1 KGHSH, CDR2 LQKENI. The CDR3 loop reads CASSETPNSPLHF. DNA of the CDR3: TGTGCCAGCTCAGAAACACCCAATTCACCCCTCCACTTT. Full variable domain (missing parts from reference TRBV18 and TRBJ1-6): NAGVMQNPRHLVRRRGQEARLRCSPMKGHSHVYWYRQLPEEGLKFMVYLQKENIIDESGMPKERFSAEFPKEGPSILRIQQVVRGDSAAYFCASSETPNSPLHFGNGTRLTVT.

The chain joins TRBV5-6 to TRBJ2-2; TRBD1 matches 7 bases. The CDR3 runs 15 residues. CDR1 and CDR2 (germline): SGHDT, YYEEEE. Trimming removed 4 bases from V and 7 bases from J; junction bases left unmatched: 10. The CDR3: CASSQFDRAIGELFF. The CDR3 DNA follows: TGTGCCAGCAGCCAGTTCGACAGGGCGATCGGGGAGCTGTTTTTT.

This clonotype has only one observation. This rearrangement joins TRBV19 to TRBJ2-2; 11 bases map to TRBD1. Germline lookup yields CDR1 LNHDA and CDR2 SQIVND (reference sequence). Unmatched junction bases numbered 12, after V lost 7 bases and J lost 5 bases. The CDR3 is 17 residues long. CDR3 in amino acids: CASIDFSRDRGTGELFF. In DNA form, the CDR3 reads TGTGCCAGTATCGATTTCTCCCGGGACAGGGGGACCGGGGAGCTGTTTTTT.

V and J are TRBV20-1 and TRBJ1-6; D gene unclear. Germline values: CDR1 DFQATT, CDR2 SNEGSKA (reference sequence). The CDR3 length is 13 residues. V was clipped by 0 bases and J by 10 bases, with 10 bases between them. The CDR3 region is CSARDSSRSPLHF. In nucleotides, the CDR3 is TGCAGTGCTAGAGATTCTTCGAGGTCACCCCTCCACTTT.